A single sample gave rise to the 32 T cell receptor beta chains below, sequenced in a study of identical twins. A single record per CDR3 protein comes from TCRdb applying MiXCR to the 5' RACE reads. In the table there are a few hundred thousand distinct CDR3 sequences, about 18% of which are singletons. Sequencing input: naive T cells sorted from blood. The origin of the receptors is a man aged 50 to 60 in good health.

This clonotype was found a few times. The chain recombines TRBV20-1 with TRBJ2-3; 10 nucleotides match TRBD2. Per germline, CDR1 DFQATT and CDR2 SNEGSKA (reference sequence). The CDR3 is made up of 14 amino acids. The V segment lost 6 bases and the J segment 2 bases; nucleotides outside the gene matches: 5. The CDR3 sequence is CSAPLAGDTDTQYF. The CDR3 DNA follows: TGCAGTGCCCCCCTAGCGGGAGACACAGATACGCAGTATTTT.

V usage is TRBV29-1 and J usage is TRBJ2-7; a weak D match, TRBD1 (5 bases). Trimming shortened V by 7 bases and J by 3 bases, and 16 bases separated the two germline ends. Germline CDR1 is SQVTM and CDR2 is ANQGSEA. The CDR3 sequence is 13 residues long. DNA of the CDR3: TGCAGCGCTCGGATCCGTCAGGGCTACGAGCAGTACTTC. This encodes CSARIRQGYEQYF.

There are many counts of this clonotype. The gene calls are TRBV6-2 or TRBV6-3 and TRBJ2-2, with D perhaps matching TRBD2 (6 bases). Deletions cut 0 bases from V and 3 bases from J, with 14 bases between. CDR1 and CDR2 from the germline V gene are MNHEY and SVGEGT. The CDR3 has 17 amino acids. CDR3 sequence: CASSYSTGGRYTGELFF. The CDR3 DNA follows: TGTGCCAGCAGTTACTCGACCGGGGGTCGTTACACCGGGGAGCTGTTTTTT.

The V call is TRBV7-8, the J call TRBJ1-4; D uncertain. Trimming removed 1 base from V and 7 bases from J, with 13 bases in between. The CDR3 is 15 residues long. Germline V CDR1 and CDR2: SGHVS, FQNEAQ. DNA of the CDR3: TGTGCCAGCAGCTTAGTCAGGATTCCGAGTGAAAAACTGTTTTTT. It specifies CASSLVRIPSEKLFF.

Ten or more counts support this clonotype. The gene calls are TRBV4-1 and TRBJ2-1, with 7 bases aligning to TRBD1. The junction had 5 bases not matched to a gene; V was cut back by 2 bases and J by 13 bases. The CDR3 sequence is 12 residues long. Germline CDR1 is MGHRA and CDR2 is YSYEKL. The CDR3 reads CASSQLTGIQFF. CDR3 sequence (DNA): TGCGCCAGCAGCCAACTGACAGGGATTCAGTTCTTC.

This clonotype was counted between two and nine times. The chain is built from TRBV28 and TRBJ1-3, with unresolved D. This CDR3 spans 12 amino acids. Looked up from germline, CDR1 is MDHEN and CDR2 is SYDVKM. V lost 3 bases and J lost 8, with 8 bases in between. CDR3 nucleotide sequence: TGTGCCAGCAGTTTTAATTGGGACACCATATATTTT. Its protein product is CASSFNWDTIYF.

This clonotype was detected ten times or more. The chain is built from TRBV6-5 and TRBJ2-5, with D perhaps matching TRBD2 (6 bases). The V gene's germline CDR1 is MNHEY and CDR2 SVGAGI. V was pared by 2 bases and J by 1 base, with 11 bases between. This CDR3 has 15 amino acids. The CDR3 nucleotides read TGTGCCAGCAGTTACCCGGACTACGTCCAAGAGACCCAGTACTTC. Translating gives CASSYPDYVQETQYF.

The rearrangement joins TRBV10-3 to TRBJ2-2; 7 nucleotides line up with TRBD1. J gave up 5 bases and V 7 bases, and 4 bases lay outside the gene matches. The CDR3 has 13 amino acids. CDR1 is ENHRY, CDR2 SYGVKD, per germline. The CDR3, as DNA: TGTGCCATCACACCGACAGGGACCGGGGAGCTGTTTTTT. This codes for CAITPTGTGELFF.

The chain combines TRBV18 with TRBJ1-3; 9 nucleotides agree with TRBD1. Germline values: CDR1 KGHSH, CDR2 LQKENI. With V trimmed by 3 bases and J by 7 bases, 10 bases remained unmatched. CDR3 length: 16 amino acids. This chain's CDR3 is CASSPSSGTGSNTIYF. As DNA, the CDR3 is TGTGCCAGCTCACCGAGCTCCGGGACAGGGAGCAACACCATATATTTT.

The chain employs TRBV9 and TRBJ2-5; D may be TRBD2 (6 bases). The CDR3 spans 14 residues. V was trimmed by 2 bases and J by 2 bases, leaving 10 bases between them. In germline, CDR1 is SGDLS, CDR2 YYNGEE. As DNA, the CDR3 is TGTGCCAGCAGCGTCGGGCGGGATCAAGAGACCCAGTACTTC. This codes for CASSVGRDQETQYF.

This clonotype was seen only a few times. The rearrangement links TRBV20-1 to TRBJ1-2; 7 bases line up with TRBD1. There are 14 residues in the CDR3. J was trimmed by 3 bases and V by 7 bases; bases with no gene match: 11. CDR1 is DFQATT, CDR2 SNEGSKA, per germline (reference sequence). CDR3 protein: CSVPNRGRDYGYTF. The CDR3 DNA is TGCAGTGTCCCGAACAGGGGAAGGGACTATGGCTACACCTTC.

This clonotype was seen only a few times. The V call is TRBV27, the J call TRBJ1-5, with D perhaps TRBD1 (5 bases). CDR3 size: 18 residues. The ends were cut back, 4 bases at V and 0 bases at J, with 19 bases in the middle. From germline, CDR1 is MNHEY and CDR2 SMNVEV (reference sequence). DNA of the CDR3: TGTGCCAGCAGTTCCCTATCTGGGGCTCTAAATAGCAATCAGCCCCAGCATTTT. It yields the protein CASSSLSGALNSNQPQHF.

This clonotype has a count of ten or more. V gene TRBV3-1 combines with J gene TRBJ2-1, with a tentative D call TRBD2 (6 bases). The V gene lost 0 bases and the J gene lost 8 bases, with 14 bases spanning the gap. This CDR3 contains 15 residues. Germline V gene sequence: CDR1 LGHDT, CDR2 YNNKEL (reference sequence). The CDR3 is CASSQDLLAAHEQFF. DNA of the CDR3: TGTGCCAGCAGCCAAGATCTACTAGCTGCCCATGAGCAGTTCTTC.

This clonotype came up many times. The rearrangement joins TRBV5-1 to TRBJ2-6; D possibly corresponds to TRBD1 (6 bases). The length of the CDR3 is 17 residues. Trimming took off 3 bases at V and 0 bases at J, with 13 bases between the two ends. Germline CDR1 reads SGHRS; CDR2 reads YFSETQ. Written as DNA, the CDR3 is TGCGCCAGCAGCTCGAGTTGGACAGTCTCTGGGGCCAACGTCCTGACTTTC. It yields the protein CASSSSWTVSGANVLTF.

The CDR3 loop reads CSARFEGTIGSSQPQHF. CDR3 DNA sequence: TGCAGTGCTAGATTCGAGGGGACGATTGGTTCGAGTCAGCCCCAGCATTTT. The chain couples TRBV20-1 to TRBJ1-5, with D tentatively TRBD1 (5 bases). The germline V gene has CDR1 DFQATT and CDR2 SNEGSKA (reference sequence). The CDR3 has 17 amino acids. The V end lost 2 bases, the J end lost 6 bases, and 23 bases lay between the germline ends.

The rearrangement links TRBV3-1 to TRBJ2-3; 9 bases are shared with TRBD2. The germline V gene has CDR1 LGHDT and CDR2 YNNKEL (reference sequence). This CDR3 region has 20 residues. V trimming: 0 bases; J trimming: 2 bases; junction bases outside the gene matches: 15. CDR3 sequence reads: CASSQEFRTSDNPHTDTQYF. The CDR3 coding sequence is TGTGCCAGCAGCCAAGAGTTCCGGACTAGCGATAACCCACACACAGATACGCAGTATTTT.

V usage is TRBV7-2 and J usage is TRBJ2-1, with D possibly TRBD2 on 5 matching bases. Trimming pared 0 bases from V and 9 bases from J, leaving 21 bases between. CDR1 and CDR2 (germline): SGHTA, FQGNSA. This CDR3 has 17 amino acids. CDR3 sequence: CASSLAEAEAQSGEQFF. In DNA, the CDR3 is TGTGCCAGCAGCTTAGCGGAAGCGGAAGCACAGTCTGGTGAGCAGTTCTTC.

This chain uses TRBV15 with TRBJ1-5, with TRBD1 identical over 7 bases. Germline loops: CDR1 LNHNV, CDR2 YYDKDF (reference sequence). V lost 3 bases, J lost 4 bases, and 3 bases stayed unmatched. The CDR3 runs to 14 residues. In DNA, the CDR3 is TGTGCCACCAGCAGGACAGGGCAAAATCAGCCCCAGCATTTT. Translated: CATSRTGQNQPQHF.

This clonotype has just a few counts. The rearrangement uses TRBV20-1 and TRBJ1-6; tentatively, D is TRBD1 (5 bases). This CDR3 is 16 amino acids long. CDR1 is DFQATT and CDR2 is SNEGSKA in the germline V gene (reference sequence). Trimming took off 5 bases at V and 8 bases at J, with 22 bases between the two ends. The CDR3 DNA follows: TGCAGTGCTCCTCTTACCGGGACCTTTGGTGATTCACCCCTCCACTTT. Encoded protein: CSAPLTGTFGDSPLHF.

In this sample, this clonotype turned up many times. V gene TRBV15 combines with J gene TRBJ2-5; D perhaps matches TRBD2 (6 bases). Germline V gives CDR1 LNHNV, CDR2 YYDKDF (reference sequence). The ends were cut back, 1 base at V and 2 bases at J, with 11 bases in the middle. This CDR3 is 15 amino acids long. The CDR3 is CATSRVSGGQETQYF. The CDR3 DNA sequence: TGTGCCACCAGCAGAGTGTCTGGAGGGCAAGAGACCCAGTACTTC.

A few counts support this clonotype. This rearrangement joins TRBV7-9 to TRBJ1-2; weak D call: TRBD1 (5 bases). The CDR3 spans 15 residues. V dropped 4 bases and J dropped 5 bases, with 17 bases sitting between them. From germline, CDR1 is SEHNR and CDR2 FQNEAQ (reference sequence). CDR3 region: CASSSYRGREYGYTF. DNA for the CDR3: TGTGCCAGCAGCTCGTACCGGGGCCGTGAATATGGCTACACCTTC.

This clonotype was counted a few times. V usage is TRBV5-1 and J usage is TRBJ2-5; the D call may be TRBD1 or TRBD2 (5 bases each). With 4 bases removed from V and 2 bases from J, the gap between germline ends came to 15 bases. Germline CDR1 SGHRS, CDR2 YFSETQ. There are 15 residues in the CDR3. The CDR3, as DNA: TGCGCCAGCAGCATCGGGACGGCGGCACAAGAGACCCAGTACTTC. Its translation: CASSIGTAAQETQYF.

This clonotype showed up just a few times. V and J are TRBV6-2 or TRBV6-3 and TRBJ2-3; 11 positions match TRBD2. Germline lookup yields CDR1 MNHEY and CDR2 SVGEGT. The CDR3 totals 17 residues. V was clipped by 0 bases and J by 1 base; unmatched bases: 3. CDR3 coding DNA: TGTGCCAGCAGTTACTCTACTAGCGGGGGACGCACAGATACGCAGTATTTT. This gives the protein CASSYSTSGGRTDTQYF.

The gene calls are TRBV10-3 and TRBJ2-1; the match to TRBD2 covers 7 bases. CDR3 size: 15 residues. Germline lookup yields CDR1 ENHRY and CDR2 SYGVKD. Germline trimming cut 6 bases from V and 5 bases from J; bases unmatched to any gene: 10. The CDR3 DNA follows: TGTGCCATCAGGGGAGGACTAGTAGGGAACAATGAGCAGTTCTTC. Translation gives CAIRGGLVGNNEQFF.

There are a few counts of this clonotype. This CDR3 is missing its conserved last phenylalanine or tryptophan, likely due to a read error. The limits of the CDR3 on the DNA are not certain, so only TCRdb's listed CDR3 is given. V is TRBV20-1 and J is TRBJ1-1; TRBD1, the table's D call, lacks a check against the DNA. Per the germline V gene, CDR1 is DFQATT and CDR2 is SNEGSKA (reference sequence). The CDR3 region is 9 residues in length, termini included. The chain's CDR3 is CTLGGWRLL.

This clonotype was picked up a small number of times. The CDR3 spells CASSRRGQGTYEQYF. The CDR3, as DNA: TGTGCCAGCAGCCGGCGTGGACAGGGGACCTACGAGCAGTACTTC. This chain connects TRBV11-2 to TRBJ2-7; 9 bases are shared with TRBD1. Germline CDR1 reads SGHAT; CDR2 reads FQNNGV. V lost 5 bases and J lost 2; bases outside the gene matches: 7. The CDR3 length is 15 residues.

This clonotype showed up just a few times. The V and J genes are TRBV7-2 and TRBJ1-6, with a weak D call TRBD1 (6 bases). CDR1 and CDR2 from the germline V gene are SGHTA and FQGNSA. Trimming shortened V by 2 bases and J by 11 bases, and 16 bases separated the two germline ends. The CDR3 contains 15 residues. The CDR3 is CASSLSEGVPTPLHF. The CDR3 region has the DNA TGTGCCAGCAGCTTATCAGAGGGGGTCCCAACACCCCTCCACTTT. Together with reference TRBV7-2 and TRBJ1-6, the CDR3 gives the full variable domain: GAGVSQSPSNKVTEKGKDVELRCDPISGHTALYWYRQSLGQGLEFLIYFQGNSAPDKSGLPSDRFSAERTGGSVSTLTIQRTQQEDSAVYLCASSLSEGVPTPLHFGNGTRLTVT.

V usage is TRBV7-9 and J usage is TRBJ1-1, with D uncertain. V dropped 5 bases and J dropped 1 base, with 14 bases sitting between them. The CDR3 covers 15 residues. Germline V gene data show CDR1 as SEHNR and CDR2 as FQNEAQ (reference sequence). The CDR3 DNA reads as TGTGCCAGCAGCCGCACGGAGGGAAAGAACACTGAAGCTTTCTTT. Its protein is CASSRTEGKNTEAFF.

This clonotype has only a few counts. The chain employs TRBV5-1 and TRBJ2-4; D is unclear. This CDR3 has 14 residues. V lost 5 bases and J lost 1, with 10 bases in between. Germline V gene sequence: CDR1 SGHRS, CDR2 YFSETQ. The CDR3 DNA is TGCGCCAGCAGTATTAGCATGGCCAAAAACATTCAGTACTTC. Protein product: CASSISMAKNIQYF.

This clonotype was found once. The chain carries TRBV19 and TRBJ2-1, with 8 bases that match TRBD2. The junction had 10 bases not matched to a gene; V was cut back by 1 base and J by 8 bases. Germline CDR1 is LNHDA and CDR2 is SQIVND (reference sequence). The CDR3 is 16 residues long. The CDR3 is CASSIVGGRSSHEQFF. CDR3 DNA: TGTGCCAGTAGTATAGTGGGCGGGAGGTCCTCCCATGAGCAGTTCTTC. The full variable domain, completed using reference TRBV19 and TRBJ2-1, is DGGITQSPKYLFRKEGQNVTLSCEQNLNHDAMYWYRQDPGQGLRLIYYSQIVNDFQKGDIAEGYSVSREKKESFPLTVTSAQKNPTAFYLCASSIVGGRSSHEQFFGPGTRLTVL.

This clonotype was seen a few times. At one end, the junction sequence differs from germline, possibly due to a read error. The chain links TRBV5-1 to TRBJ2-1; 8 bases are shared with TRBD2. This CDR3 region has 16 residues. Germline lookup yields CDR1 SGHRS and CDR2 YFSETQ. CDR3 nucleotide sequence: TGCGCCAGCAGTTTGGGCGGGGGGTCCACCTACAATGAGCAGTTCTTC. Encoded protein: CASSLGGGSTYNEQFF.

The chain joins TRBV29-1 to TRBJ2-7, with D tentatively TRBD2 (5 bases). Germline values: CDR1 SQVTM, CDR2 ANQGSEA. The CDR3 has 13 amino acids. Between the trimmed V and J ends, which lost 3 bases and 3 bases, there was a span of 12 bases. CDR3 sequence (DNA): TGCAGCGTTGAGAAGGGTGCGGGCTACGAGCAGTACTTC. This encodes CSVEKGAGYEQYF.